The clone carrying this T cell receptor (beta chain) has just one count. The data stem from a study of shared clonotypes between healthy human individuals. Original analysis: ImmunoSEQ gave junction-only sequences without quality scores, so filtering differed. Method: immunoSEQ multiplex PCR; TCRdb's copy keeps in-frame clones and lacks some. V and J calls plus clone size are reproduced from that table; the DNA served to infer D and trimming. Of roughly 1,500,000 clones in the sample, approximately 98% were seen once. Recent acute infections and vaccinations were absent in the healthy HIV-negative adult donors. Donors comprised only Caucasian adults living in Nashville, Tennessee. Germline loops: CDR1 LGHNA, CDR2 YSLEER. The ends lost 2 bases at V and 7 bases at J; junction bases unmatched: 8. CDR3 size: 18 residues.

Sequences were obtained from naive CD4+ T cells sorted from blood. Subset of the sample: CD45RA+ positively selected. The TCR originated in a young man in good health. The rearrangement uses TRBV4-3 and TRBJ2-2, with TRBD2 identical over 15 bases. The CDR3 loop is CASSQPLGTSGRHGELFF. For the CDR3, the DNA is TGCGCCAGCAGCCAACCACTAGGGACTAGCGGGAGGCACGGGGAGCTGTTTTTT.